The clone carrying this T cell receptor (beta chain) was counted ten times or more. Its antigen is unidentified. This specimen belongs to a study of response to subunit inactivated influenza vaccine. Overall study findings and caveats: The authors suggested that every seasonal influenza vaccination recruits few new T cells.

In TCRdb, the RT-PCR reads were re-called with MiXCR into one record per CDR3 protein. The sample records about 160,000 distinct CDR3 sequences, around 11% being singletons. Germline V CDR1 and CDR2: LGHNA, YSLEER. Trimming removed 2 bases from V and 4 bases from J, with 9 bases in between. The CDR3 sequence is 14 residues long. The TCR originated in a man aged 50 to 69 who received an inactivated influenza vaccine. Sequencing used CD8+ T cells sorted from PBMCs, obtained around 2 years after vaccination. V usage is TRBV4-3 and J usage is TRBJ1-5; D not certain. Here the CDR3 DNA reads TGCGCCAGCAGCCAACGGAGTGGGAATCAGCCCCAGCATTTT. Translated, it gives CASSQRSGNQPQHF.